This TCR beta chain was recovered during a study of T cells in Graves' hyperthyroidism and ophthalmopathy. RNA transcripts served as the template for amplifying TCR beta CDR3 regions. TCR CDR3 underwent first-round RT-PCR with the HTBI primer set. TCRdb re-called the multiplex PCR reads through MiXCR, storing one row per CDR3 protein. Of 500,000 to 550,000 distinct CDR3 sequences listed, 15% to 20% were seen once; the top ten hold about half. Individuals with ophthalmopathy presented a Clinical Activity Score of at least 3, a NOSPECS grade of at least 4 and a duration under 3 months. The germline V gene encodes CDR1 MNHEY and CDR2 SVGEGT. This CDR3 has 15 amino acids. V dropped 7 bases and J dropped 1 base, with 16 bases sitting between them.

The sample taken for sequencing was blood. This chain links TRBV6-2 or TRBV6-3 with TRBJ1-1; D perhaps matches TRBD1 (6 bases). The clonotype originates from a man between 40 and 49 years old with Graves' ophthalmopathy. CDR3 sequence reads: CASNHGGAGNTEAFF. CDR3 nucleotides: TGTGCCAGCAACCACGGGGGGGCCGGGAACACTGAAGCTTTCTTT.